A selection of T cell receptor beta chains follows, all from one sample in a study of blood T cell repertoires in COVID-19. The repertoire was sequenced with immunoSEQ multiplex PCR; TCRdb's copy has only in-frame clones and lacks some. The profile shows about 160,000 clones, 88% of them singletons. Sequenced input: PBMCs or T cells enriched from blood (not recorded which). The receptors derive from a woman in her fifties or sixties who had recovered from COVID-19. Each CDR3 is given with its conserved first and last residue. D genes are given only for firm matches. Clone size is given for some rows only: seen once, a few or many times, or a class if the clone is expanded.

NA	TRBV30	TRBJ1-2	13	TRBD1	TGTGCCTGGAGTGTAATGACAGGGGGGGGCTACACCTTC	CAWSVMTGGGYTF
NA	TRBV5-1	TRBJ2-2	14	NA	TGCGCCAGCAGCTTCCACAGGATCACCGGGGAGCTGTTTTTT	CASSFHRITGELFF
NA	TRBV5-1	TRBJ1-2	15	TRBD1	TGCGCCAGCAGCTTGGCCGGACAGGGGAACTATGGCTACACCTTC	CASSLAGQGNYGYTF
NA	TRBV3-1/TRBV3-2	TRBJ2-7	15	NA	TGTGCCAGCAGCCAAGATGTGTACAGGGCCTACGAGCAGTACTTC	CASSQDVYRAYEQYF
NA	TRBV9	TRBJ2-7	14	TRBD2	TGTGCCAGCAGCTTGGGAGGGGAAACCTACGAGCAGTACTTC	CASSLGGETYEQYF
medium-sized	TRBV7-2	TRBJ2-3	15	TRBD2	TGTGCCAGCAGCCGTAGCGGGGGGGCAGGAGATACGCAGTATTTT	CASSRSGGAGDTQYF
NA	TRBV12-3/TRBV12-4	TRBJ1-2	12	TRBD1	TGTGCCAGCTCTACAGGGGGCGCTGGCTACACCTTC	CASSTGGAGYTF
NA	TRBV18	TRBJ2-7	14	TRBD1	TGTGCCAGCTCTCCACGGACAGGGGCCTACGAGCAGTACTTC	CASSPRTGAYEQYF
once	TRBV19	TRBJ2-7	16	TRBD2	TGTGCCAGTAGATCGAACGTAGCGGGGGGGCTCTACGAGCAGTACTTC	CASRSNVAGGLYEQYF
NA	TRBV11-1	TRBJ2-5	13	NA	TGTGCCAGCAGCTTCGGACAGAGAGAGACCCAGTACTTC	CASSFGQRETQYF
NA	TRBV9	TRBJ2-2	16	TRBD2	TGTGCCAGCAGCAAACTAGCGGGGGCGAACACCGGGGAGCTGTTTTTT	CASSKLAGANTGELFF
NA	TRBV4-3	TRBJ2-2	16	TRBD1	TGCGCCAGCAGCCCAAATATCGACAGGGTAACCGGGGAGCTGTTTTTT	CASSPNIDRVTGELFF
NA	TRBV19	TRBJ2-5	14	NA	TGTGCCAGTTTTAGCGGAGCCGCCGGAGGGACCCAGTACTTC	CASFSGAAGGTQYF
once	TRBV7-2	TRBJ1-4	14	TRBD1	TGTGCCAGCAGCGGAGACAGGGGAGGTGAAAAACTGTTTTTT	CASSGDRGGEKLFF
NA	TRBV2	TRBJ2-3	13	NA	TGTGCCAGCAGCTTAGCGGGCACAGATACGCAGTATTTT	CASSLAGTDTQYF
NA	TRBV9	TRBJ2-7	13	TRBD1	TGTGCCAGCAGCGTCACAGGGGACCACGAGCAGTACTTC	CASSVTGDHEQYF
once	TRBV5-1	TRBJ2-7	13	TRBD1	TGCGCCAGCAGCTTAACCGGGACAGGGAGGCAGTACTTC	CASSLTGTGRQYF
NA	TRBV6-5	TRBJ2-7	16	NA	TGTGCCAGCAGTTACGGGCAGGGGAAAGGGTCGGTTGAGCAGTACTTC	CASSYGQGKGSVEQYF
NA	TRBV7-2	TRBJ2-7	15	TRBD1	TGTGCCAGCAGCCCCAGGACAGGGGCTCTCTACGAGCAGTACTTC	CASSPRTGALYEQYF
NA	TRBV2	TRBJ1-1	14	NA	TGTGCCAGGGACAACGACGGAATGAACACTGAAGCTTTCTTT	CARDNDGMNTEAFF
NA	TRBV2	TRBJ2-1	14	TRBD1	TGTGCCAACAAGCCGGGACAGGGCTACAATGAGCAGTTCTTC	CANKPGQGYNEQFF
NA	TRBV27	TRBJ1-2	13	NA	TGTGCCAGCAGTTTCGTACAGGGCTATGGCTACACCTTC	CASSFVQGYGYTF
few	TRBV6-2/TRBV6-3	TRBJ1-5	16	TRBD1	TGTGCCAGCAGTTCTAGACAGGGAGGACGCAATCAGCCCCAGCATTTT	CASSSRQGGRNQPQHF
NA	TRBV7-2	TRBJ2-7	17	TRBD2	TGTGCCAGCAGCTTAACTAGCGGGGGGGCGAGCTCCTACGAGCAGTACTTC	CASSLTSGGASSYEQYF
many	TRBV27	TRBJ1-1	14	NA	TGTGCCAGCAGTCCAAGTACAGGGAGAACTGAAGCTTTCTTT	CASSPSTGRTEAFF
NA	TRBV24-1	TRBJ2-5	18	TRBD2	TGTGCCACCAGTGACCTGCCGGGACTAGCGGGGATCGGAGAGACCCAGTACTTC	CATSDLPGLAGIGETQYF
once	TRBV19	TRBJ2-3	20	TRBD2	TGTGCCAGTAGTTCTGGGACTAGCGGGGGTCCCCTACTACGCACAGATACGCAGTATTTT	CASSSGTSGGPLLRTDTQYF
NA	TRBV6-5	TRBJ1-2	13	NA	TGTGCCAGCAGGGGGCTCGGTAACTATGGCTACACCTTC	CASRGLGNYGYTF
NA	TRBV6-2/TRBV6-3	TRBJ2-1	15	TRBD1	TGTGCCACCAGCACCCAGGACAGGCGATACAATGAGCAGTTCTTC	CATSTQDRRYNEQFF
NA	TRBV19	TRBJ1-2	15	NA	TGTGCCAGTAGTACCAATGGCAGGGGAAACTATGGCTACACCTTC	CASSTNGRGNYGYTF
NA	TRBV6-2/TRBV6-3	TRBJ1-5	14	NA	TGTGCCAGCAGTTATTTTCATAGCAATCAGCCCCAGCATTTT	CASSYFHSNQPQHF
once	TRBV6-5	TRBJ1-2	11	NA	TGTGCCAGCAGACAGTCGAATGGCTACACCTTC	CASRQSNGYTF
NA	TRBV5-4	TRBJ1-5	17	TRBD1	TGTGCCAGCAGCTTCCTCGGACAGGGCCCCAGCAATCAGCCCCAGCATTTT	CASSFLGQGPSNQPQHF
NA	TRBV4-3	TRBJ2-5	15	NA	TGCGCCAGCAGCCAAGGGGGCGGGGAGGTGGAGACCCAGTACTTC	CASSQGGGEVETQYF
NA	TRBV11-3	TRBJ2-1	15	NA	TGTGCCAGCAGCAAAGCGGTGGGCTCCTACAATGAGCAGTTCTTC	CASSKAVGSYNEQFF
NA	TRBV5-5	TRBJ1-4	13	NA	TGTGCCAGCAGCTTGCTGCGTCCGGAAAAACTGTTTTTT	CASSLLRPEKLFF
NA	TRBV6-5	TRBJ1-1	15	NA	TGTGCCAGCAGTTACTCAGGGAGGATCGGCACTGAAGCTTTCTTT	CASSYSGRIGTEAFF